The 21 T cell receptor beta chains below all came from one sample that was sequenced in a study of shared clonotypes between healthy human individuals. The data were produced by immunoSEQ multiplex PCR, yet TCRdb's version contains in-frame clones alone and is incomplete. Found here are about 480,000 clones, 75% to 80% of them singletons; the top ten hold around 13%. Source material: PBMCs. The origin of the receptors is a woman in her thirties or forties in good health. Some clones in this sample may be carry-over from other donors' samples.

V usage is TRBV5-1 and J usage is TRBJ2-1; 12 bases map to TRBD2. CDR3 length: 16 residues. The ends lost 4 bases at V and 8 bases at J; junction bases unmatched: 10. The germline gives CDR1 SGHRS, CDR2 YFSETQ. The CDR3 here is CASSTGLAGRPHEQFF. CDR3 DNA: TGCGCCAGCAGCACAGGACTAGCGGGACGCCCCCATGAGCAGTTCTTC.

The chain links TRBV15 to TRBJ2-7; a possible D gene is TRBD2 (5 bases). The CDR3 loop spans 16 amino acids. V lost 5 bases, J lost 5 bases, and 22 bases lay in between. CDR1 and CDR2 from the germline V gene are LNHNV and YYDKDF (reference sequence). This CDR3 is CATSHFSSSGEDEQYF. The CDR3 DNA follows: TGTGCCACCAGCCATTTTTCTAGCTCTGGTGAAGACGAGCAGTACTTC.

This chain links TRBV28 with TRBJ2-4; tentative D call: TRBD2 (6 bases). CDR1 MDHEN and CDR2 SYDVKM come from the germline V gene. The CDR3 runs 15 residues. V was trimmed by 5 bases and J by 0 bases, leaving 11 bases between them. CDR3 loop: CASSPLAVAKNIQYF. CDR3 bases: TGTGCCAGCAGTCCATTAGCGGTAGCCAAAAACATTCAGTACTTC.

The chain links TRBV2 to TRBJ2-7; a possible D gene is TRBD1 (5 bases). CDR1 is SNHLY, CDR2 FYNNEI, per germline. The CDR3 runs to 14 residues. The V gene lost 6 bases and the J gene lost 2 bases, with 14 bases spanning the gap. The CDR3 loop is CASRGRVFPYEQYF. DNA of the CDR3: TGTGCCAGCAGAGGCAGGGTTTTCCCCTACGAGCAGTACTTC.

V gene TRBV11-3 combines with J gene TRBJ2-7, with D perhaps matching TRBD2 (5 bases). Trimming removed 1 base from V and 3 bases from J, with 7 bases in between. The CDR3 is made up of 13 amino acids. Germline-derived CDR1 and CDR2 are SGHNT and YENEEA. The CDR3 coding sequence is TGTGCCAGCAGCTTAGGGGAGTTCTACGAGCAGTACTTC. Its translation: CASSLGEFYEQYF. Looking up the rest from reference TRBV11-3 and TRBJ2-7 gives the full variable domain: EAGVVQSPRYKIIEKKQPVAFWCNPISGHNTLYWYLQNLGQGPELLIRYENEEAVDDSQLPKDRFSAERLKGVDSTLKIQPAELGDSAVYLCASSLGEFYEQYFGPGTRLTVT.

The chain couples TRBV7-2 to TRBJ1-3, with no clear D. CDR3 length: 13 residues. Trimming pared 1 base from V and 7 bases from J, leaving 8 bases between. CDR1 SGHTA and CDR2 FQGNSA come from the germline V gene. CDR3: CASSLGGRNTIYF. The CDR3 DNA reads TGTGCCAGCAGCTTAGGCGGCAGGAACACCATATATTTT. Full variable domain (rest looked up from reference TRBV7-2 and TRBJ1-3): GAGVSQSPSNKVTEKGKDVELRCDPISGHTALYWYRQSLGQGLEFLIYFQGNSAPDKSGLPSDRFSAERTGGSVSTLTIQRTQQEDSAVYLCASSLGGRNTIYFGEGSWLTVV.

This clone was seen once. CDR3: CASSPRGTDQETQYF. Here the CDR3 DNA reads TGTGCCAGCTCACCGAGGGGCACCGATCAAGAGACCCAGTACTTC. The chain has TRBV18 and TRBJ2-5, with D perhaps given as TRBD1 or TRBD2 (5 bases each). The CDR3 contains 15 residues. From germline, CDR1 is KGHSH and CDR2 LQKENI. V gave up 3 bases and J gave up 2 bases, with 13 bases separating them.

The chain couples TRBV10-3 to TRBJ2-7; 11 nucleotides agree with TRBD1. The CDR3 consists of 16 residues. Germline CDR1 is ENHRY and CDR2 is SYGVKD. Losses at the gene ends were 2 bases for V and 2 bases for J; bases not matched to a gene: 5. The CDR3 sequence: CAISEPGTGGPYEQYF. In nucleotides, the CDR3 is TGTGCCATCAGTGAGCCGGGGACAGGGGGACCCTACGAGCAGTACTTC.

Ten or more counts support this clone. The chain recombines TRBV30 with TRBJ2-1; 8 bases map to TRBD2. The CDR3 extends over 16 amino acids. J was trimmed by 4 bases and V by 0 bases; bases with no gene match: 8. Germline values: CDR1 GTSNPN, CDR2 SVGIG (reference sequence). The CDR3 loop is CAWSVPGTSGYNEQFF. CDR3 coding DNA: TGTGCCTGGAGTGTACCTGGTACTAGCGGTTACAATGAGCAGTTCTTC.

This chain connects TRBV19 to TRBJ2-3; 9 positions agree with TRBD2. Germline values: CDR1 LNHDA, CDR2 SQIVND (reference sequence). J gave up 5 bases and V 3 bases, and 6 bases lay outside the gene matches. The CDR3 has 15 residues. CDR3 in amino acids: CASSIGLAGQDTQYF. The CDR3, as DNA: TGTGCCAGTAGTATTGGGCTAGCGGGACAAGATACGCAGTATTTT.

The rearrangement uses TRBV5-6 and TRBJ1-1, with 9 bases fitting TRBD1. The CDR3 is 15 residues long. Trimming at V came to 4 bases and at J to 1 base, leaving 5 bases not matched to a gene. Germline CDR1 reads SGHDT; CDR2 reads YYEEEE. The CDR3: CASSTPGQGNTEAFF. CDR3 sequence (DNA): TGTGCCAGCAGCACTCCGGGACAGGGGAACACTGAAGCTTTCTTT.

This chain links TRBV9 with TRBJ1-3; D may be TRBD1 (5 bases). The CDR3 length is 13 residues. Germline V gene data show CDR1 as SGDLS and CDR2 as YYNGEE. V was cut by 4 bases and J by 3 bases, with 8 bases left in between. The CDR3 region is CASSPQGGNTIYF. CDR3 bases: TGTGCCAGCAGCCCCCAGGGTGGAAACACCATATATTTT.

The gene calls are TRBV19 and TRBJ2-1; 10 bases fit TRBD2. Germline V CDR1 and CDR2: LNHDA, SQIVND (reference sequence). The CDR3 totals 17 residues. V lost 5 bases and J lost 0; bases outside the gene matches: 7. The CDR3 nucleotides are TGTGCCAGTAGTCCGGGACTAGCGTATAGCTCCTACAATGAGCAGTTCTTC. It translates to CASSPGLAYSSYNEQFF.

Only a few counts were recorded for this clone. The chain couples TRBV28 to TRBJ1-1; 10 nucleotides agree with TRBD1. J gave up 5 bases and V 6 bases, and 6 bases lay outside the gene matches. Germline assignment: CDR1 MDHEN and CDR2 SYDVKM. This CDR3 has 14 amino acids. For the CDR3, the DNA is TGTGCCAGCAGCGGGGACAGGGGATGGACTGAAGCTTTCTTT. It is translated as CASSGDRGWTEAFF.

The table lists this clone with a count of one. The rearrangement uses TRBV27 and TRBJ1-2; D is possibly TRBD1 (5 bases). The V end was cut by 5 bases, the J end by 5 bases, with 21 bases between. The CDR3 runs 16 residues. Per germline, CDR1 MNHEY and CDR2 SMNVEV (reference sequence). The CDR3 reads CASSPLTAAGGYGYTF. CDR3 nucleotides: TGTGCCAGCAGTCCACTTACGGCTGCGGGGGGGTATGGCTACACCTTC.

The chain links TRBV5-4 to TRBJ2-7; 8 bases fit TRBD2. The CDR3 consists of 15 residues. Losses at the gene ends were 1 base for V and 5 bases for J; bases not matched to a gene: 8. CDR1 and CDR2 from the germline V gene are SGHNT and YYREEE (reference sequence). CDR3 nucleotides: TGTGCCAGCAGCTTGAGGTCGGGAGGGCCCCACGAGCAGTACTTC. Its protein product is CASSLRSGGPHEQYF.

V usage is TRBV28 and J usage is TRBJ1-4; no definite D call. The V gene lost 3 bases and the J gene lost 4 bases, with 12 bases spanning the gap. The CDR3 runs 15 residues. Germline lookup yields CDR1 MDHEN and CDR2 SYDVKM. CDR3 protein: CASSFSGSVNEKLFF. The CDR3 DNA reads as TGTGCCAGCAGTTTCTCCGGCAGCGTTAATGAAAAACTGTTTTTT.

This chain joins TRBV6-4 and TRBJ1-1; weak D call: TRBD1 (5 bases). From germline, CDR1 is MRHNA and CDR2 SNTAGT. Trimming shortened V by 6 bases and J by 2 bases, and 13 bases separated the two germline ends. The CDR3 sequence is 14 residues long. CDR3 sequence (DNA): TGTGCCAGCAGCGACGGGACGGGTAACACTGAAGCTTTCTTT. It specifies CASSDGTGNTEAFF.

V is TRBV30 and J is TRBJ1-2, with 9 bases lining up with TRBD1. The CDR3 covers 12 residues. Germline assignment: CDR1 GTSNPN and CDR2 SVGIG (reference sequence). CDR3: CARGDRAYGYTF. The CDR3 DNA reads TGTGCTAGGGGGGACAGGGCCTATGGCTACACCTTC.

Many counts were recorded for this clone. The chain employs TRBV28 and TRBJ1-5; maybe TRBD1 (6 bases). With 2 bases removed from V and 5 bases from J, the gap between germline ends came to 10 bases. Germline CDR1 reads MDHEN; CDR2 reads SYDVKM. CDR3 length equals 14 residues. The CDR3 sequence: CASSLVTGHQPQHF. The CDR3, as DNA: TGTGCCAGCAGTTTAGTGACAGGACATCAGCCCCAGCATTTT.

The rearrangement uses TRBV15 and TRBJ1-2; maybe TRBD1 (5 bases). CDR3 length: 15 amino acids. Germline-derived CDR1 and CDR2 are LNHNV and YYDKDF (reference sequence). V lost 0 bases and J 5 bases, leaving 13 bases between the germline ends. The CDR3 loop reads CATSREFGTVYGYTF. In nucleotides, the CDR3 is TGTGCCACCAGCAGAGAATTTGGGACGGTTTATGGCTACACCTTC. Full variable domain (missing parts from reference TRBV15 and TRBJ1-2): DAMVIQNPRYQVTQFGKPVTLSCSQTLNHNVMYWYQQKSSQAPKLLFHYYDKDFNNEADTPDNFQSRRPNTSFCFLDIRSPGLGDTAMYLCATSREFGTVYGYTFGSGTRLTVV.